The 27 T cell receptor beta chains listed next were all sequenced from one sample in a study of identical twins (dated by TCRdb to the mid-2010s). Libraries were prepared through 5' RACE. Sequencing used an Illumina HiSeq 2000. TCRdb applied fastp at Q25 and MiXCR to the public reads, then kept only in-frame beta chains. Under each unique CDR3 protein, matching rows form one entry showing the most common genes and DNA. The sample table holds 550,000 to 700,000 distinct CDR3 sequences, of which 21% were seen once. The ten top clones hold 4.3% of the sample. In addition, the sample was reused for a study of T cells expressing NK-cell markers.

Sequencing was carried out using PBMCs. The receptors shown here come from a woman between 18 and 29 years old in good health.

This clonotype came up a few times. The rearrangement uses TRBV2 and TRBJ2-7, with D perhaps given as TRBD1 or TRBD2 (6 bases each). CDR1 is SNHLY and CDR2 is FYNNEI in the germline V gene. V gave up 6 bases and J gave up 5 bases, with 14 bases separating them. The CDR3 is 13 residues long. This chain's CDR3 is CASRGSGANEQYF. In nucleotides, the CDR3 is TGTGCCAGCAGAGGATCGGGGGCCAACGAGCAGTACTTC.

Only a few counts were recorded for this clonotype. V usage is TRBV12-3 or TRBV12-4 and J usage is TRBJ2-7; D may be TRBD1 or TRBD2 (5 bases each). The CDR3 contains 11 residues. The V and J ends lost 4 bases and 12 bases respectively, with 13 bases between them. The CDR3 coding sequence is TGTGCCAGCAGTTCCGCTTGGGGACCGTACTTC. Protein product: CASSSAWGPYF.

This clonotype was picked up many times. The chain links TRBV6-1 to TRBJ2-1; the match to TRBD2 covers 11 bases. Germline loops: CDR1 MNHNS, CDR2 SASEGT. This CDR3 contains 15 residues. Unmatched junction bases numbered 9, after V lost 5 bases and J lost 9 bases. The DNA for the CDR3 is TGTGCCAGCAGTCCGGGACTAGCGGAGGCTGGTGAGCAGTTCTTC. It specifies CASSPGLAEAGEQFF.

The gene calls are TRBV29-1 and TRBJ2-1, with 9 bases identical to TRBD2. The CDR3 covers 14 residues. Losses at the gene ends were 3 bases for V and 9 bases for J; bases not matched to a gene: 9. Germline values: CDR1 SQVTM, CDR2 ANQGSEA. As DNA, the CDR3 is TGCAGCGTTGATATTAGCGGGGGTTGGAGTGAGCAGTTCTTC. Amino acid sequence: CSVDISGGWSEQFF.

The chain employs TRBV7-9 and TRBJ2-1; 7 bases fit TRBD1. Trimming removed 5 bases from V and 6 bases from J; junction bases left unmatched: 7. The CDR3 length is 14 residues. CDR1 and CDR2 (germline): SEHNR, FQNEAQ (reference sequence). CDR3 amino acids: CASSNTHRGNEQFF. The CDR3 coding sequence is TGTGCCAGCAGCAATACTCACAGGGGCAATGAGCAGTTCTTC.

This clonotype has just a few counts. The chain links TRBV20-1 to TRBJ1-2; no clear D. The V and J ends lost 3 bases and 1 base respectively, with 12 bases between them. The CDR3 is 14 residues long. CDR1 is DFQATT and CDR2 is SNEGSKA in the germline V gene (reference sequence). The CDR3 DNA reads as TGCAGTGCTAGGCCTGCCTCTATTAACTATGGCTACACCTTC. Its protein product is CSARPASINYGYTF.

This clonotype was detected a few times. V gene TRBV27 combines with J gene TRBJ2-7; weak D call: TRBD2 (5 bases). CDR3 size: 16 residues. The germline V gene encodes CDR1 MNHEY and CDR2 SMNVEV (reference sequence). Trimming pared 6 bases from V and 7 bases from J, leaving 25 bases between. In DNA, the CDR3 is TGTGCCAGCAGCCTCCTTCGGGGAAGCCCCGAGGGAGAGCAGTACTTC. This sequence encodes CASSLLRGSPEGEQYF.

The chain couples TRBV10-3 to TRBJ2-3, with a tentative D call TRBD1 (6 bases). The V and J ends lost 2 bases and 0 bases respectively, with 9 bases between them. The CDR3 spans 15 residues. Looked up from germline, CDR1 is ENHRY and CDR2 is SYGVKD. The CDR3 protein is CAISEPQGSTDTQYF. For the CDR3, the DNA is TGTGCCATCAGTGAGCCGCAGGGGAGCACAGATACGCAGTATTTT.

There are a few counts of this clonotype. The V call is TRBV20-1, the J call TRBJ2-1, with no clear D. Germline CDR1 and CDR2: DFQATT and SNEGSKA (reference sequence). CDR3 length: 11 residues. Trimming left V 6 bases short and J 7 bases short, with 10 bases between. The DNA for the CDR3 is TGCAGTGCCCCGGTAGGGAATGAGCAGTTCTTC. Its protein product is CSAPVGNEQFF.

The chain combines TRBV6-5 with TRBJ2-5; 12 nucleotides agree with TRBD2. The V gene end was trimmed by 4 bases and the J gene end by 0 bases; junction bases not matched to a gene: 3. Germline CDR1 reads MNHEY; CDR2 reads SVGAGI. CDR3 size: 16 residues. CDR3 sequence (DNA): TGTGCCAGCAGTTTCGGACTAGCGGGATACCAAGAGACCCAGTACTTC. It yields the protein CASSFGLAGYQETQYF.

As for this clonotype: At one end the junction does not follow the germline gene, possibly because of a read error. The rearrangement links TRBV20-1 to TRBJ2-1; TRBD2 matches at 11 bases. There are 18 residues in the CDR3. CDR1 DFQATT and CDR2 SNEGSKA come from the germline V gene (reference sequence). DNA of the CDR3: TGCTGTGCCGGCGAGGCTAGCGGGGGGTACAGCTCCTACAATGAGCAGTTCTTC. This codes for CCAGEASGGYSSYNEQFF.

The rearrangement links TRBV20-1 to TRBJ2-1; D is uncertain. The CDR3 contains 15 residues. V lost 6 bases and J lost 0, with 15 bases in between. The germline CDR1 and CDR2 sequences are DFQATT and SNEGSKA (reference sequence). CDR3 nucleotides: TGCAGTGCGCGCCCTATTTCCAGCTCCTACAATGAGCAGTTCTTC. It yields the protein CSARPISSSYNEQFF.

The genes are TRBV6-2 or TRBV6-3 and TRBJ2-7; TRBD2 agrees at 9 bases. The CDR3 has 16 residues. From germline, CDR1 is MNHEY and CDR2 SVGEGT. The J segment lost 1 base and the V segment lost 2 bases, leaving 6 bases of the junction unmatched. CDR3 bases: TGTGCCAGCAGTTACCGATTAGCGGGAGCGTCCTACGAGCAGTACTTC. Translation gives CASSYRLAGASYEQYF.

This clonotype was counted at least ten times. The chain recombines TRBV7-3 with TRBJ2-1, with 9 bases matching TRBD2. Germline trimming cut 0 bases from V and 6 bases from J; bases unmatched to any gene: 12. The CDR3 is 18 residues long. From germline, CDR1 is SGHTA and CDR2 FQGTGA. CDR3 loop: CASSLTWSSGGGANEQFF. The CDR3 DNA is TGTGCCAGCAGCTTAACATGGAGTAGCGGGGGAGGGGCCAATGAGCAGTTCTTC.

This clonotype was found a few times. The rearrangement uses TRBV6-1 and TRBJ1-1; tentative D call: TRBD1 (6 bases). Trimming left V 7 bases short and J 9 bases short, with 21 bases between. This CDR3 is built from 14 residues. In germline, CDR1 is MNHNS, CDR2 SASEGT. The CDR3 bases are TGTGCCAGCATCCTCTCCCCGGGACACGCAAAAGCTTTCTTT. Amino acid sequence: CASILSPGHAKAFF.

The rearrangement uses TRBV20-1 and TRBJ2-7; no clear D. This CDR3 has 14 amino acids. Deletions cut 2 bases from V and 6 bases from J, with 17 bases between. Germline values: CDR1 DFQATT, CDR2 SNEGSKA (reference sequence). In DNA, the CDR3 is TGCAGTGCTAGACCTCCCCAGACACGTTTCGAGCAGTACTTC. As protein: CSARPPQTRFEQYF.

This clonotype occurred a few times. The CDR3 DNA reads TGTGCCAGCGGAGGGGGGGAAGCCACCTACAATGAGCAGTTCTTC. As protein: CASGGGEATYNEQFF. V is TRBV12-3 or TRBV12-4 and J is TRBJ2-1; D perhaps matches TRBD2 (7 bases). This CDR3 has 15 amino acids. The V end was cut by 8 bases, the J end by 2 bases, with 16 bases between.

This clonotype was observed a handful of times. CDR3 sequence: CSARVVGGAHSYEQYF. The CDR3, as DNA: TGCAGTGCTAGAGTGGTAGGCGGGGCCCACTCCTACGAGCAGTACTTC. The genes are TRBV20-1 and TRBJ2-7; maybe TRBD2 (6 bases). There are 16 residues in the CDR3. The V end lost 1 base, the J end lost 0 bases, and 16 bases lay between the germline ends. Germline V gene sequence: CDR1 DFQATT, CDR2 SNEGSKA (reference sequence).

This clonotype occurred a few times. In DNA form, the CDR3 reads TGTGCCAGCAAGCGGGCCAACTATGGCTACACCTTC. Translation gives CASKRANYGYTF. The J gene is TRBJ1-2, the V gene TRBV6-5; D remains ambiguous. This CDR3 has 12 amino acids. The V end lost 7 bases, the J end lost 2 bases, and 8 bases lay between the germline ends. Germline V gene data show CDR1 as MNHEY and CDR2 as SVGAGI.

This clonotype has just a few counts. The CDR3 protein is CSARARPNQPQHF. The CDR3 nucleotides read TGCAGTGCCAGGGCAAGGCCCAATCAGCCCCAGCATTTT. J is TRBJ1-5 and V is TRBV20-1, with D possibly TRBD1 on 5 matching bases. CDR1 is DFQATT and CDR2 is SNEGSKA in the germline V gene (reference sequence). V was trimmed by 6 bases and J by 3 bases, leaving 12 bases between them. The CDR3 is made up of 13 amino acids.

This clonotype was recorded at least ten times. As DNA, the CDR3 is TGTGCCACCCGTGGGGTCGCAAACACCGGGGAGCTGTTTTTT. As protein: CATRGVANTGELFF. The rearrangement uses TRBV12-3 or TRBV12-4 and TRBJ2-2, with unresolved D. The CDR3 length is 14 residues. V lost 10 bases, J lost 2 bases, and 14 bases lay in between.

In its sample, this clonotype was seen a few times. V is TRBV2 and J is TRBJ2-1, with TRBD1 matching 9 bases. CDR3 length: 15 residues. CDR1 SNHLY and CDR2 FYNNEI come from the germline V gene. With V trimmed by 10 bases and J by 2 bases, 9 bases remained unmatched. As DNA, the CDR3 is TGTGCCATCCCGCCCGGGACAGGGCCCTACAATGAGCAGTTCTTC. This gives the protein CAIPPGTGPYNEQFF.

The chain couples TRBV6-2 or TRBV6-3 to TRBJ2-6; D is unresolved. Trimming took 5 bases from V and 5 from J, leaving 10 bases between them. The CDR3 sequence is 14 residues long. Germline V CDR1 and CDR2: MNHEY, SVGEGT. The CDR3 sequence is CASSKDVWANVLTF. The CDR3 region has the DNA TGTGCCAGCAGTAAGGACGTCTGGGCCAACGTCCTGACTTTC.

J is TRBJ1-1 and V is TRBV7-3; D gene unclear. The CDR3 has 14 amino acids. The V end lost 5 bases, the J end lost 1 base, and 11 bases lay between the germline ends. Germline V gives CDR1 SGHTA, CDR2 FQGTGA. CDR3 bases: TGTGCCAGCAGCCGCCTCGGGCCGAACACTGAAGCTTTCTTT. Residues: CASSRLGPNTEAFF.

This clonotype was seen once. V usage is TRBV25-1 and J usage is TRBJ2-3; TRBD1 agrees at 7 bases. J was trimmed by 6 bases and V by 4 bases; bases with no gene match: 4. Germline V gene lookup returns CDR1 MGHDK and CDR2 SYGVNS. The CDR3 is 13 residues long. The chain's CDR3 is CASSGTGLDTQYF. CDR3 in DNA: TGTGCCAGCAGTGGGACAGGCCTTGATACGCAGTATTTT. The full variable domain, with the rest looked up from reference TRBV25-1 and TRBJ2-3, is EADIYQTPRYLVIGTGKKITLECSQTMGHDKMYWYQQDPGMELHLIHYSYGVNSTEKGDLSSESTVSRIRTEHFPLTLESARPSHTSQYLCASSGTGLDTQYFGPGTRLTVL.

This clonotype has just a few counts. This chain uses TRBV30 with TRBJ1-5; D is unresolved. V was trimmed by 1 base and J by 0 bases, leaving 7 bases between them. The CDR3 is 14 amino acids. CDR1 is GTSNPN, CDR2 SVGIG, per germline (reference sequence). The CDR3 loop is CAWSGADSNQPQHF. The CDR3 DNA reads TGTGCCTGGAGTGGGGCAGATAGCAATCAGCCCCAGCATTTT. Variable domain in full (rest from reference TRBV30 and TRBJ1-5): SQTIHQWPATLVQPVGSPLSLECTVEGTSNPNLYWYRQAAGRGLQLLFYSVGIGQISSEVPQNLSASRPQDRQFILSSKKLLLSDSGFYLCAWSGADSNQPQHFGDGTRLSIL.

This clonotype was recorded many times. The J gene is TRBJ2-2, the V gene TRBV7-2, with 10 nucleotides matching TRBD2. The ends lost 2 bases at V and 2 bases at J; junction bases unmatched: 2. The CDR3 covers 16 residues. CDR1 is SGHTA and CDR2 is FQGNSA in the germline V gene. This CDR3 reads CASSLIAGGNTGELFF. The CDR3 region has the DNA TGTGCCAGCAGCTTAATAGCGGGAGGTAACACCGGGGAGCTGTTTTTT. Combining the CDR3 with reference TRBV7-2 and TRBJ2-2 gives the whole variable domain GAGVSQSPSNKVTEKGKDVELRCDPISGHTALYWYRQSLGQGLEFLIYFQGNSAPDKSGLPSDRFSAERTGGSVSTLTIQRTQQEDSAVYLCASSLIAGGNTGELFFGEGSRLTVL.